What follows are 14 T cell receptor beta chains derived from one specimen sequenced in a study of blood T cell repertoires in COVID-19. Libraries were prepared by immunoSEQ multiplex PCR; TCRdb keeps only in-frame clonotypes and omits some of them. Of more than 200,000 clones in the sample, roughly nine tenths were seen once. Sequencing input: peripheral blood. The receptor source for this set is a woman in her forties or fifties with acute or convalescent COVID-19.

The chain is built from TRBV6-5 and TRBJ1-3; maybe TRBD1 (5 bases). Germline CDR1 and CDR2: MNHEY and SVGAGI. There are 16 residues in the CDR3. V lost 0 bases, J lost 2 bases, and 11 bases lay in between. The CDR3 here is CASSYSGPQTGNTIYF. The CDR3, as DNA: TGTGCCAGCAGTTACTCGGGGCCACAGACTGGAAACACCATATATTTT.

The J gene is TRBJ1-2, the V gene TRBV7-3; D not resolved. The V gene lost 2 bases and the J gene lost 8 bases, with 15 bases spanning the gap. CDR3 size: 14 residues. CDR1 SGHTA and CDR2 FQGTGA come from the germline V gene. The CDR3 DNA reads TGTGCCAGCAGCTTAGATTTTGGAGGGAGCGGCTACACCTTC. Protein: CASSLDFGGSGYTF.

The chain has TRBV30 and TRBJ2-1; 8 bases map to TRBD1. CDR1 GTSNPN and CDR2 SVGIG come from the germline V gene (reference sequence). Trimming cost V 1 base and J 6 bases; bases outside gene matches: 8. The CDR3 has 15 amino acids. The CDR3 is CAWSETGDPINEQFF. The DNA of the CDR3 is TGTGCCTGGAGTGAGACAGGGGATCCTATCAATGAGCAGTTCTTC.

V usage is TRBV7-2 and J usage is TRBJ1-2; the D is unclear. This CDR3 is 15 amino acids long. The V end was cut by 4 bases, the J end by 8 bases, with 20 bases between. Germline CDR1 reads SGHTA; CDR2 reads FQGNSA. The CDR3 loop reads CASSSKVGNPGGYTF. The CDR3 coding sequence is TGTGCCAGCAGCTCCAAAGTGGGGAACCCGGGGGGCTACACCTTC.

The chain employs TRBV6-2 or TRBV6-3 and TRBJ2-3; D is unresolved. The CDR3 contains 13 residues. Germline lookup yields CDR1 MNHEY and CDR2 SVGEGT. V dropped 6 bases and J dropped 1 base, with 8 bases sitting between them. This CDR3 reads CASSDRGTDTQYF. The DNA for the CDR3 is TGTGCCAGCAGCGACCGGGGCACAGATACGCAGTATTTT.

The rearrangement joins TRBV10-3 to TRBJ2-3; the D gene is possibly TRBD2 (5 bases). V dropped 4 bases and J dropped 2 bases, with 13 bases sitting between them. The germline V gene encodes CDR1 ENHRY and CDR2 SYGVKD. The CDR3 covers 15 residues. The CDR3 is CAISAQLEDTDTQYF. CDR3 bases: TGTGCCATCAGTGCGCAGTTGGAGGACACAGATACGCAGTATTTT.

The chain joins TRBV6-5 to TRBJ2-3; the match to TRBD1 covers 8 bases. CDR1 and CDR2 (germline): MNHEY, SVGAGI. The CDR3 sequence is 14 residues long. After removal of 4 bases from V and 10 bases from J, the junction contained 10 bases not matched to a gene. The CDR3 reads CASSSTPTGDAQYF. As DNA, the CDR3 is TGTGCCAGCAGTTCTACTCCGACAGGGGATGCGCAGTATTTT.

The chain employs TRBV30 and TRBJ2-5; D ambiguous. CDR3 length: 12 amino acids. Germline CDR1 reads GTSNPN; CDR2 reads SVGIG (reference sequence). V shed 0 bases and J shed 5 bases, with 7 bases lying between them. CDR3 nucleotides: TGTGCCTGGAGTGTAGCACTGGAGACCCAGTACTTC. Translating it yields CAWSVALETQYF.

The gene calls are TRBV20-1 and TRBJ2-5, with TRBD2 as a possible D gene (5 bases). With 3 bases removed from V and 3 bases from J, the gap between germline ends came to 11 bases. CDR1 and CDR2 (germline): DFQATT, SNEGSKA (reference sequence). The CDR3 has 13 amino acids. This chain's CDR3 is CSASRDGKETQYF. As DNA, the CDR3 is TGCAGTGCTAGTAGAGACGGGAAAGAGACCCAGTACTTC.

The J gene is TRBJ2-3, the V gene TRBV9, with TRBD2 as a possible D gene (6 bases). The CDR3 is 16 amino acids. V was trimmed by 0 bases and J by 4 bases, leaving 15 bases between them. Germline-derived CDR1 and CDR2 are SGDLS and YYNGEE. DNA for the CDR3: TGTGCCAGCAGCGTAGGGGCTTCGGGAGTCGCAGATACGCAGTATTTT. It codes for CASSVGASGVADTQYF.

The chain joins TRBV20-1 to TRBJ2-1; a weak D match, TRBD2 (6 bases). The CDR3 is 11 amino acids. Germline CDR1 reads DFQATT; CDR2 reads SNEGSKA (reference sequence). V shed 3 bases and J shed 8 bases, with 8 bases lying between them. The CDR3 sequence: CSASPGDEQFF. The CDR3 nucleotides are TGCAGTGCTAGTCCGGGAGATGAGCAGTTCTTC.

This clone was observed a handful of times. This chain's CDR3 is CASSFSGVAGGTDTQYF. CDR3 in DNA: TGCGCCAGCAGCTTCAGCGGGGTAGCGGGGGGCACAGATACGCAGTATTTT. The chain is built from TRBV5-1 and TRBJ2-3; 9 bases match TRBD2. Germline V gives CDR1 SGHRS, CDR2 YFSETQ. The CDR3 covers 17 residues. J was trimmed by 1 base and V by 2 bases; bases with no gene match: 8.

The rearrangement uses TRBV4-3 and TRBJ2-1, with D maybe TRBD2 (5 bases). The V end lost 1 base, the J end lost 5 bases, and 9 bases lay between the germline ends. Per germline, CDR1 LGHNA and CDR2 YSLEER. CDR3 length: 14 amino acids. The CDR3 protein is CASSQGSSNNEQFF. Written as DNA, the CDR3 is TGCGCCAGCAGCCAAGGGTCTAGCAACAATGAGCAGTTCTTC.

The rearrangement links TRBV21-1 to TRBJ2-7; the table names TRBD2, a call not compared with the DNA. TRBV21-1 constitutes a pseudogene. This CDR3 has 16 residues. CDR3 protein: CASSKEAAGESYEQYF. Written as DNA, the CDR3 is TGTGCCAGCAGCAAAGAGGCAGCGGGGGAATCCTACGAGCAGTACTTC.